Below, 21 T cell receptor beta chains from the same sample are listed, as sequenced in a study of vaccination effects on CD4 cells after COVID-19. TCRdb keeps only in-frame clones here, not all; method: immunoSEQ multiplex PCR. The sample includes tens of thousands of clones, over 80% of them seen just once. With the ViraFEST assay, the study expanded antigen-specific CD4+ T cells using viral peptide pools, then sequenced them. Isolation of CD4+ T cells took place after nine to ten days of culture. Vaccination of participants consisted of two doses of either the BNT162b2 or mRNA-1273 vaccine. These TCRs are of unknown antigen specificity. This sample comprised CD4+ T cells from PBMCs cultured with SARS-CoV-2 spike peptides, obtained after COVID-19 vaccination. These receptors were taken from a human donor who received a COVID-19 vaccine. Some clones in this sample may be carry-over from other donors' samples.

The CDR3 here is CASSLLTQHYGYTF. In DNA form, the CDR3 reads TGTGCCAGCAGCTTACTGACCCAGCACTATGGCTACACCTTC. J is TRBJ1-2 and V is TRBV11-2; no reliable D call. Germline-derived CDR1 and CDR2 are SGHAT and FQNNGV. V lost 2 bases and J 3 bases, leaving 10 bases between the germline ends. This CDR3 contains 14 residues.

The chain is built from TRBV23-1 and TRBJ2-7, with 9 nucleotides matching TRBD1. TRBV23-1 falls under the ORF class, with uncertain function. CDR3 length: 14 amino acids. The junction had 5 bases not matched to a gene; V was cut back by 4 bases and J by 4 bases. The CDR3: CASSPQGASYEQYV. CDR3 coding DNA: TGCGCCAGCAGTCCACAGGGGGCCTCTTACGAGCAGTACGTC.

The V and J genes are TRBV29-1 and TRBJ1-4; D might be TRBD1 (6 bases). The CDR3 consists of 12 residues. Trimming cost V 5 bases and J 8 bases, with 12 bases left between them. Germline-derived CDR1 and CDR2 are SQVTM and ANQGSEA. The chain's CDR3 is CSVSSGEEKLFF. In nucleotides, the CDR3 is TGCAGCGTTAGTTCAGGGGAAGAAAAACTGTTTTTT.

This clone was observed a handful of times. CDR3 region: CAWIDRDRGLGKLFF. Written as DNA, the CDR3 is TGTGCCTGGATCGACCGGGACAGGGGATTGGGAAAACTGTTTTTT. V gene TRBV30 combines with J gene TRBJ1-4; 10 nucleotides line up with TRBD1. The CDR3 runs 15 residues. After removal of 4 bases from V and 10 bases from J, the junction contained 12 bases not matched to a gene. The germline V gene has CDR1 GTSNPN and CDR2 SVGIG (reference sequence).

The table lists this clone with a few counts. Sequence at one end of the junction differs from germline and may be a read error. The chain has TRBV6-5 and TRBJ1-1; D possibly corresponds to TRBD1 (6 bases). CDR1 and CDR2 from the germline V gene are MNHEY and SVGAGI. CDR3 length: 12 amino acids. CDR3 sequence: CASTYRDTEAFF. Written as DNA, the CDR3 is TGTGCCAGCACTTACAGGGACACTGAAGCTTTCTTT.

The gene calls are TRBV5-1 and TRBJ1-5, with TRBD1 as a possible D gene (5 bases). V was shortened by 1 base and J by 8 bases, with 31 bases between the two germline ends. The CDR3 totals 20 residues. From germline, CDR1 is SGHRS and CDR2 YFSETQ. CDR3 DNA sequence: TGCGCCAGCAGCTTGATCGGGTGTTCCATGCCGTACCCATTCAGGGAGCCCCAGCATTTT. Translation gives CASSLIGCSMPYPFREPQHF.

The CDR3 nucleotides read TGTGCCAGCAGCTTTAACTATGGCTACACCTTC. Encoded protein: CASSFNYGYTF. The chain employs TRBV3-1 (or the pseudogene TRBV3-2) and TRBJ1-2; no clear D gene. V was trimmed by 5 bases and J by 1 base, leaving 2 bases between them. From germline, CDR1 is LGHDT and CDR2 YNNKEL (reference sequence). This CDR3 is built from 11 residues.

V and J are TRBV10-3 and TRBJ2-2, with 10 positions matching TRBD1. This CDR3 has 15 residues. Per germline, CDR1 ENHRY and CDR2 SYGVKD. V was clipped by 6 bases and J by 6 bases; unmatched bases: 7. The DNA of the CDR3 is TGTGCCATCAGCTCGGGGACAGGGGACCCCGGGGAGCTGTTTTTT. Protein: CAISSGTGDPGELFF.

The chain is built from TRBV28 and TRBJ2-5; 7 nucleotides align to TRBD2. The CDR3 spans 13 residues. Germline CDR1 reads MDHEN; CDR2 reads SYDVKM. J lost 4 bases, V lost 6 bases, and 5 bases had no gene match. Here the CDR3 DNA reads TGTGCCAGCAGGGGGGGGACGTTAGAGACCCAGTACTTC. This gives the protein CASRGGTLETQYF. The full variable domain, in which reference TRBV28 and TRBJ2-5 provide the parts outside the CDR3, is DVKVTQSSRYLVKRTGEKVFLECVQDMDHENMFWYRQDPGLGLRLIYFSYDVKMKEKGDIPEGYSVSREKKERFSLILESASTNQTSMYLCASRGGTLETQYFGPGTRLLVL.

This clone was seen a handful of times. The chain couples TRBV30 to TRBJ1-4; D not certain. This CDR3 spans 14 amino acids. The germline V and J ends were trimmed by 0 bases and 7 bases, with 12 bases remaining between them. Germline CDR1 reads GTSNPN; CDR2 reads SVGIG (reference sequence). The CDR3 sequence is CAWSVNGVGEKLFF. The CDR3 DNA follows: TGTGCCTGGAGTGTAAACGGGGTCGGTGAAAAACTGTTTTTT.

The V call is TRBV19, the J call TRBJ1-5; 8 nucleotides match TRBD1. Trimming removed 2 bases from V and 4 bases from J; junction bases left unmatched: 19. CDR1 LNHDA and CDR2 SQIVND come from the germline V gene (reference sequence). CDR3 length: 20 residues. The CDR3 spells CASSIIFVGFGQGQNQPQHF. The CDR3 nucleotides are TGTGCCAGTAGTATAATCTTTGTTGGGTTTGGACAGGGCCAAAATCAGCCCCAGCATTTT.

This chain joins TRBV10-3 and TRBJ2-7, with no clear D. The CDR3 is 13 residues long. The germline CDR1 and CDR2 sequences are ENHRY and SYGVKD. Trimming removed 5 bases at V and 5 bases at J, with 13 bases between. CDR3 DNA sequence: TGTGCCATCAGTAAGGCCGGGCCTAACGAGCAGTACGTC. Translation gives CAISKAGPNEQYV.

The genes are TRBV6-5 and TRBJ2-5, with 11 bases that match TRBD2. The CDR3 covers 16 residues. The germline V gene encodes CDR1 MNHEY and CDR2 SVGAGI. The trim removed 4 bases at V and 7 bases at J, leaving 11 bases unmatched. The CDR3 DNA follows: TGTGCCAGCAGTTCCATGGGGACTAGCGGCTTCGGGACCCAGTACTTC. Amino acid sequence: CASSSMGTSGFGTQYF.

This clone has just one count. J is TRBJ2-6 and V is TRBV18; D may be TRBD2 (6 bases). The germline V and J ends were trimmed by 3 bases and 2 bases, with 11 bases remaining between them. Germline V gives CDR1 KGHSH, CDR2 LQKENI. CDR3 size: 16 residues. The CDR3, as DNA: TGTGCCAGCTCACCTGGCTCGGGGGCTGGGGCCAACGTCCTGACTTTC. Amino acid sequence: CASSPGSGAGANVLTF.

The genes are TRBV28 and TRBJ1-3; 7 bases align to TRBD1. V gave up 5 bases and J gave up 4 bases; unmatched junction bases: 2. CDR3 length: 13 amino acids. Looked up from germline, CDR1 is MDHEN and CDR2 is SYDVKM. The CDR3 DNA follows: TGTGCCAGCAGTCGACAGGGCGGAAACACCATATATTTT. Protein sequence: CASSRQGGNTIYF.

V is TRBV2 and J is TRBJ1-2; D is possibly TRBD1 (5 bases). V was clipped by 2 bases and J by 6 bases, with 10 bases between them. The CDR3 has 13 amino acids. Germline V gene sequence: CDR1 SNHLY, CDR2 FYNNEI. The CDR3 is CASSEWQGNGYTF. In DNA, the CDR3 is TGTGCCAGCAGTGAATGGCAGGGTAATGGCTACACCTTC.

The chain employs TRBV2 and TRBJ2-2; D not certain. Trimming took 8 bases from V and 0 from J, leaving 4 bases between them. Germline V gene lookup returns CDR1 SNHLY and CDR2 FYNNEI. The CDR3 contains 12 residues. The CDR3 bases are TGTGCCAGCGGAACGAACACCGGGGAGCTGTTTTTT. Translation gives CASGTNTGELFF. The full variable domain, in which reference TRBV2 and TRBJ2-2 provide the parts outside the CDR3, is EPEVTQTPSHQVTQMGQEVILRCVPISNHLYFYWYRQILGQKVEFLVSFYNNEISEKSEIFDDQFSVERPDGSNFTLKIRSTKLEDSAMYFCASGTNTGELFFGEGSRLTVL.

This clone appeared a single time. The gene calls are TRBV5-1 and TRBJ2-3, with TRBD2 identical over 9 bases. Germline CDR1 is SGHRS and CDR2 is YFSETQ. The ends lost 4 bases at V and 1 base at J; junction bases unmatched: 4. This CDR3 region has 15 residues. For the CDR3, the DNA is TGCGCCAGCAGCGTTATAGCGGGGGGCACAGATACGCAGTATTTT. This translates into CASSVIAGGTDTQYF.

This clone was recorded only once. This chain connects TRBV6-1 to TRBJ2-7; D possibly corresponds to TRBD1 (6 bases). The germline gives CDR1 MNHNS, CDR2 SASEGT. Trimming removed 4 bases from V and 0 bases from J, with 19 bases in between. This CDR3 has 17 residues. CDR3 coding DNA: TGTGCCAGCAGTGTTTTTGGGGGCCCTACAAGCTCCTACGAGCAGTACGTC. It encodes CASSVFGGPTSSYEQYV.

The chain recombines TRBV5-4 with TRBJ1-1; D uncertain. V dropped 3 bases and J dropped 5 bases, with 11 bases sitting between them. CDR3 length equals 13 residues. Germline loops: CDR1 SGHNT, CDR2 YYREEE (reference sequence). The CDR3 reads CASSWVDGTEAFF. The CDR3, as DNA: TGTGCCAGCAGCTGGGTTGATGGGACTGAAGCTTTCTTT.

This clone showed up just a few times. The sample carries other DNA sequences with the same CDR3. The V call is TRBV4-3, the J call TRBJ2-3; no firm D call. From germline, CDR1 is LGHNA and CDR2 YSLEER. CDR3 length: 14 amino acids. V was clipped by 3 bases and J by 3 bases, with 10 bases between them. CDR3 region: CASSQGFSTDTQYF. In DNA form, the CDR3 reads TGCGCCAGCAGCCAGGGTTTTAGTACAGATACGCAGTATTTT.